This T cell receptor (beta chain) comes out of a study of vaccination and CD4 T cells after COVID-19. Study at large: Overlapping peptides covering the spike proteins of SARS-CoV-2, HCoV-NL63, HCoV-OC43 and HCoV-229E were added to stimulate cells.

Details on this clonotype: What it binds is unknown.

The Oncomine TCR Beta short-read assay was applied to DNA of cultured CD4+ T cells. Using its own MiXCR run on the PCR reads, TCRdb lists one record per CDR3 protein. Among about 25,000 distinct CDR3 sequences, 67% were seen once, and the ten largest hold 15% to 20%. Stated treatment: roughly 11-day PBMC culture with coronavirus spike peptide pools or control peptides (ViraFEST assay). The sequencing used CD4+ T cells from blood, cultured in vitro, collected after SARS-CoV-2 vaccination. This TCR came from a human donor who received a COVID-19 vaccine.

CDR3 coding DNA: TGTGCCAGCAGCCCTCGACAGGGAACCTACACTGAAGCTTTCTTT. Translation gives CASSPRQGTYTEAFF. This chain joins TRBV2 and TRBJ1-1; 7 nucleotides match TRBD1. Germline V gives CDR1 SNHLY, CDR2 FYNNEI. Germline trimming cut 6 bases from V and 3 bases from J; bases unmatched to any gene: 10. The CDR3 runs to 15 residues.